This is a list of T cell receptor beta chains from one sample in a study of early T cells in non-severe SARS-CoV-2 infection. Via MiXCR, TCRdb re-called the 5' RACE reads, giving one row per CDR3 protein. This sample yields about 19,000 distinct CDR3 sequences, of which around 5.7% are seen a single time; 6.3% belongs to the top ten. The sequenced sample consisted of whole blood. Receptors originate from an adult who was a healthcare worker with PCR-confirmed SARS-CoV-2 infection or an uninfected control (not recorded which). Both conserved end residues are part of each CDR3. Each record gives: clone size, V gene, J gene, D gene, CDR3 DNA, CDR3 protein. The D gene is left open where the match is weak. The size field is filled for only some rows; it gives once, few, many or a size class.

size: -; V: TRBV12-3/TRBV12-4; J: TRBJ1-1; D: -; DNA: TGTGCCAGCAGTTCCGGGGGGAACACTGAAGCTTTCTTT; CDR3: CASSSGGNTEAFF
size: few; V: TRBV7-8; J: TRBJ2-7; D: -; DNA: TGTGCCAGCAGCCCCGGGACTCCCCCCTACGAGCAGTACTTC; CDR3: CASSPGTPPYEQYF
size: many; V: TRBV18; J: TRBJ2-1; D: -; DNA: TGTGCCAGCTCTGGGGGACCCCCGTACGGCACGAGCAATGAGCAGTTCTTC; CDR3: CASSGGPPYGTSNEQFF
size: many; V: TRBV27; J: TRBJ2-3; D: TRBD2; DNA: TGTGCCGGTGCGTTTGGCGGGAGAGTACCAGATACGCAGTATTTT; CDR3: CAGAFGGRVPDTQYF
size: many; V: TRBV9; J: TRBJ2-5; D: -; DNA: TGTGCCAGCAGCGTAGGGGTGAAGGGAGAGACCCAGTACTTC; CDR3: CASSVGVKGETQYF
size: many; V: TRBV12-3/TRBV12-4; J: TRBJ2-7; D: -; DNA: TGTGCCAGCAGTAAACGGGAGATCTACGAGCAGTACTTC; CDR3: CASSKREIYEQYF
size: medium-sized; V: TRBV12-3/TRBV12-4; J: TRBJ2-3; D: TRBD1; DNA: TGTGCCAGCAGTTTTAAGGGGGCTACAGATACGCAGTATTTT; CDR3: CASSFKGATDTQYF
size: many; V: TRBV29-1; J: TRBJ2-7; D: TRBD2; DNA: TGCAGCGTAGGTTTGGCTAGCGGGAGCTACGAGCAGTACTTC; CDR3: CSVGLASGSYEQYF
size: many; V: TRBV19; J: TRBJ2-1; D: TRBD2; DNA: TGTGCCAGCGGGACTAGCGGGGGGAATGAGCAGTTCTTC; CDR3: CASGTSGGNEQFF
size: many; V: TRBV20-1; J: TRBJ2-1; D: TRBD2; DNA: TGCAGTGCGCCAACTAGCGGGAGGGCTCTGGAGCAGTTCTTC; CDR3: CSAPTSGRALEQFF
size: -; V: TRBV28; J: TRBJ2-7; D: -; DNA: TGTGCCAGCCAACCAGGGGCACGCATCCACGAGCAGTACTTC; CDR3: CASQPGARIHEQYF
size: many; V: TRBV20-1; J: TRBJ2-7; D: -; DNA: TGCAGGGCCCTACTCAGGGTATCCGAGCAGTACTTC; CDR3: CRALLRVSEQYF
size: many; V: TRBV6-1; J: TRBJ2-1; D: TRBD1; DNA: TGTGCCAGCAGATCCCGGGACAGTTACAATGAGCAGTTCTTC; CDR3: CASRSRDSYNEQFF
size: many; V: TRBV19; J: TRBJ2-7; D: -; DNA: TGTGCCAGTAGTATAGAAGGCAGCTCCTACGAGCAGTACTTC; CDR3: CASSIEGSSYEQYF
size: many; V: TRBV2; J: TRBJ2-3; D: -; DNA: TGTGCCAGCAGTGAAGGGGGGTTCACAGATACGCAGTATTTT; CDR3: CASSEGGFTDTQYF
size: many; V: TRBV4-1; J: TRBJ2-7; D: -; DNA: TGCGCCAGCAGCCTCCCGGATAGCAGAGGGCCCCACGAGCAGTACTTC; CDR3: CASSLPDSRGPHEQYF